These 29 T cell receptor beta chains were all obtained from the same sample, sequenced in a study of siplizumab effects on memory and regulatory T cells. Only in-frame clones appear in the TCRdb table, and some are missing; sequencing was by immunoSEQ multiplex PCR. This repertoire shows 100,000 or so clones, around 94% found once; its top ten account for about 0.6%. Sample: Tregs sorted from blood. Receptors were obtained from a human donor in good health.

The chain is built from TRBV28 and TRBJ1-1; a possible D gene is TRBD1 (6 bases). The CDR3 extends over 17 amino acids. V was shortened by 3 bases and J by 1 base, with 18 bases between the two germline ends. Germline V gives CDR1 MDHEN, CDR2 SYDVKM. Here the CDR3 reads CASSFNFGLGQNTEAFF. For the CDR3, the DNA is TGTGCCAGCAGTTTTAATTTTGGTCTGGGACAGAACACTGAAGCTTTCTTT.

The genes are TRBV14 and TRBJ2-7; TRBD2 is a possible D gene (5 bases). The ends were cut back, 3 bases at V and 4 bases at J, with 16 bases in the middle. This CDR3 has 15 residues. Germline CDR1 and CDR2: SGHDN and FVKESK. Here the CDR3 reads CASSQGRTGVYEQYF. The CDR3 DNA reads TGTGCCAGCAGCCAGGGCCGGACTGGGGTATACGAGCAGTACTTC.

The chain uses TRBV18 and TRBJ1-2; 8 nucleotides agree with TRBD1. Germline V gene sequence: CDR1 KGHSH, CDR2 LQKENI. V lost 6 bases, J lost 4 bases, and 10 bases stayed unmatched. The CDR3 extends over 15 amino acids. In nucleotides, the CDR3 is TGTGCCAGCTCGCCTAACAGGGGGATCGGCTATGGCTACACCTTC. Translation gives CASSPNRGIGYGYTF.

The chain has TRBV18 and TRBJ1-5; D remains ambiguous. Trimming left V 2 bases short and J 1 base short, with 6 bases between. The CDR3 runs to 14 residues. CDR1 and CDR2 (germline): KGHSH, LQKENI. This CDR3 is CASSPGMSNQPQHF. CDR3 sequence (DNA): TGTGCCAGCTCACCAGGGATGAGCAATCAGCCCCAGCATTTT.

The genes are TRBV10-2 and TRBJ2-5, with 13 bases fitting TRBD2. The J call may be wrong; the DNA end is better matched by TRBJ2-7. CDR1 and CDR2 (germline): WSHSY, SAAADI. This CDR3 has 15 amino acids. The CDR3 sequence: CATRTSGSFGNEQYF. CDR3 in DNA: TGCGCCACTAGGACTAGCGGGAGCTTCGGCAACGAGCAGTACTTC.

The rearrangement links TRBV27 to TRBJ2-1; D perhaps matches TRBD1 (5 bases). The CDR3 sequence is 12 residues long. CDR1 is MNHEY, CDR2 SMNVEV, per germline (reference sequence). The V end lost 6 bases, the J end lost 6 bases, and 9 bases lay between the germline ends. The CDR3 sequence is CASRGQFNEQFF. CDR3 coding DNA: TGTGCCAGCAGGGGGCAGTTCAATGAGCAGTTCTTC.

The rearrangement joins TRBV27 to TRBJ2-7, with 7 nucleotides matching TRBD1. Trimming cost V 1 base and J 3 bases; bases outside gene matches: 6. CDR3 length equals 15 residues. CDR1 and CDR2 from the germline V gene are MNHEY and SMNVEV (reference sequence). As DNA, the CDR3 is TGTGCCAGCAGTTTATTAGGGGGACAGAACTACGAGCAGTACTTC. The encoded protein is CASSLLGGQNYEQYF.

The V call is TRBV28, the J call TRBJ2-1; D may be TRBD1 (7 bases). The V end lost 3 bases, the J end lost 2 bases, and 26 bases lay between the germline ends. Germline V lookup: CDR1 MDHEN, CDR2 SYDVKM. CDR3 size: 20 residues. For the CDR3, the DNA is TGTGCCAGCAGTTTCCCCCGACGGCGGGACAGCGTCTTTACCTACAATGAGCAGTTCTTC. Amino acid sequence: CASSFPRRRDSVFTYNEQFF.

The J gene is TRBJ2-5, the V gene TRBV28; 7 bases line up with TRBD2. The CDR3 spans 15 residues. The germline CDR1 and CDR2 sequences are MDHEN and SYDVKM. V was clipped by 6 bases and J by 4 bases; unmatched bases: 11. CDR3 sequence: CASSRNSGTTETQYF. As DNA, the CDR3 is TGTGCCAGCAGCCGGAACTCCGGGACTACAGAGACCCAGTACTTC.

The genes are TRBV18 and TRBJ2-3, with D unclear. Germline-derived CDR1 and CDR2 are KGHSH and LQKENI. The CDR3 is made up of 14 amino acids. Deletions cut 2 bases from V and 3 bases from J, with 9 bases between. The CDR3 DNA reads TGTGCCAGCTCACCAGGGTCTGGTACAGATACGCAGTATTTT. This gives the protein CASSPGSGTDTQYF.

The chain is built from TRBV19 and TRBJ1-3; 7 bases agree with TRBD1. Germline CDR1 reads LNHDA; CDR2 reads SQIVND (reference sequence). The CDR3 runs to 17 residues. Trimming removed 4 bases from V and 0 bases from J; junction bases left unmatched: 9. This CDR3 is CASSTYGQVFSGNTIYF. The CDR3 DNA reads TGTGCCAGTAGTACCTACGGACAGGTTTTCTCTGGAAACACCATATATTTT.

This clone came up once. The chain carries TRBV30 and TRBJ2-5; D call uncertain. The CDR3 is 11 amino acids. Germline-derived CDR1 and CDR2 are GTSNPN and SVGIG (reference sequence). The V end lost 1 base, the J end lost 2 bases, and 2 bases lay between the germline ends. CDR3 loop: CAWSGQETQYF. The CDR3 nucleotides are TGTGCCTGGAGTGGGCAAGAGACCCAGTACTTC.

CDR3: CASTIRTGRVTEAFF. CDR3 nucleotide sequence: TGTGCCAGCACCATCCGGACAGGGAGGGTCACTGAAGCTTTCTTT. V usage is TRBV5-6 and J usage is TRBJ1-1; TRBD1 matches at 8 bases. Germline V CDR1 and CDR2: SGHDT, YYEEEE. Losses at the gene ends were 6 bases for V and 4 bases for J; bases not matched to a gene: 11. CDR3 length: 15 residues.

The J gene is TRBJ2-1, the V gene TRBV5-1; TRBD1 agrees at 8 bases. V dropped 2 bases and J dropped 8; count of bases not matched to a gene: 3. The germline gives CDR1 SGHRS, CDR2 YFSETQ. The CDR3 runs to 13 residues. The CDR3 region is CASSLQGDDEQFF. For the CDR3, the DNA is TGCGCCAGCAGCTTACAGGGGGACGATGAGCAGTTCTTC.

Comment on this clone: A read error may account for a junction end that differs from germline. The chain links TRBV5-1 to TRBJ1-3; the D is unclear. The germline gives CDR1 SGHRS, CDR2 YFSETQ. The CDR3 is 14 residues long. CDR3 nucleotides: TGCGCCAGCAGTTTGGGTGCCAGGGGAAACACCATATATTTT. Translation: CASSLGARGNTIYF.

The chain couples TRBV25-1 to TRBJ2-7; 11 bases match TRBD1. Germline V gene data show CDR1 as MGHDK and CDR2 as SYGVNS. CDR3 length equals 15 residues. V shed 6 bases, J shed 6 bases, and the junction held 10 bases outside the gene matches. CDR3 residues: CASREAGTGGTEQYF. CDR3 in DNA: TGTGCCAGCAGAGAAGCCGGGACAGGGGGTACCGAGCAGTACTTC.

This sequence joins TRBV6-1 and TRBJ1-2, with TRBD1 identical over 9 bases. The germline gives CDR1 MNHNS, CDR2 SASEGT. Trimming cost V 1 base and J 5 bases; bases outside gene matches: 8. This CDR3 spans 16 amino acids. The CDR3 coding sequence is TGTGCCAGCAGTGAAGAGGGGACAGGGAGAATTTATGGCTACACCTTC. This gives the protein CASSEEGTGRIYGYTF.

This chain links TRBV28 with TRBJ1-5; a weak D match, TRBD1 (5 bases). The length of the CDR3 is 14 residues. Per germline, CDR1 MDHEN and CDR2 SYDVKM. V shed 2 bases and J shed 7 bases, with 12 bases lying between them. As DNA, the CDR3 is TGTGCCAGCAGTTTAACAGCAGGGCGACAGCCCCAGCATTTT. Encoded protein: CASSLTAGRQPQHF.

The rearrangement links TRBV9 to TRBJ1-3; D ambiguous. V was trimmed by 2 bases and J by 0 bases, leaving 9 bases between them. This CDR3 has 15 amino acids. Germline V CDR1 and CDR2: SGDLS, YYNGEE. The CDR3 sequence is CASSVNGNSGNTIYF. CDR3 sequence (DNA): TGTGCCAGCAGCGTTAACGGGAACTCTGGAAACACCATATATTTT. The full variable domain, its missing parts supplied by reference TRBV9 and TRBJ1-3, is DSGVTQTPKHLITATGQRVTLRCSPRSGDLSVYWYQQSLDQGLQFLIQYYNGEERAKGNILERFSAQQFPDLHSELNLSSLELGDSALYFCASSVNGNSGNTIYFGEGSWLTVV.

CDR3 sequence: CASSRQTGINYGYTF. The DNA for the CDR3 is TGTGCCAGCAGCCGTCAGACAGGGATAAACTATGGCTACACCTTC. This rearrangement joins TRBV14 to TRBJ1-2; 7 nucleotides agree with TRBD1. The ends lost 4 bases at V and 2 bases at J; junction bases unmatched: 7. CDR1 SGHDN and CDR2 FVKESK come from the germline V gene. This CDR3 region has 15 residues.

The chain couples TRBV19 to TRBJ2-1; 7 nucleotides align to TRBD2. CDR3 length: 20 amino acids. CDR1 is LNHDA and CDR2 is SQIVND in the germline V gene (reference sequence). V trimming: 3 bases; J trimming: 6 bases; junction bases outside the gene matches: 23. CDR3 DNA: TGTGCCAGTAGTATGAACTCGGGAGGAGTACGGGGAGGGCCTGTCAATGAGCAGTTCTTC. This translates into CASSMNSGGVRGGPVNEQFF.

J is TRBJ1-2 and V is TRBV2, with a possible D match to TRBD1 (5 bases). The germline V gene has CDR1 SNHLY and CDR2 FYNNEI. The CDR3 sequence is 14 residues long. With 5 bases removed from V and 1 base from J, the gap between germline ends came to 11 bases. The CDR3 sequence is CASSPQGLNYGYTF. The CDR3 DNA reads TGTGCCAGCAGTCCTCAGGGACTTAACTATGGCTACACCTTC.

The chain recombines TRBV6-1 with TRBJ1-1, with D maybe TRBD1 (6 bases). Germline loops: CDR1 MNHNS, CDR2 SASEGT. This CDR3 is built from 12 residues. V lost 3 bases, J lost 7 bases, and 9 bases lay in between. The CDR3 protein is CASSDTGREAFF. In DNA form, the CDR3 reads TGTGCCAGCAGTGACACAGGGCGTGAAGCTTTCTTT.

This clone occurred once. V and J are TRBV27 and TRBJ2-3; 9 nucleotides align to TRBD2. Germline V gene sequence: CDR1 MNHEY, CDR2 SMNVEV (reference sequence). The CDR3 runs 20 residues. V was pared by 4 bases and J by 4 bases, with 21 bases of the junction left unmatched. This CDR3 reads CASSSQILFSLAGGPDTQYF. The CDR3, as DNA: TGTGCCAGCAGTTCACAAATACTCTTCTCTTTGGCGGGAGGGCCAGATACGCAGTATTTT.

The chain couples TRBV7-8 to TRBJ1-1, with a possible D match to TRBD1 (6 bases). Germline V gene sequence: CDR1 SGHVS, CDR2 FQNEAQ. The CDR3 runs 13 residues. V shed 4 bases and J shed 1 base, with 7 bases lying between them. The CDR3 reads CASSSRGNTEAFF. The CDR3 bases are TGTGCCAGCAGCTCCAGGGGGAACACTGAAGCTTTCTTT.

V and J are TRBV27 and TRBJ2-2, with D possibly being TRBD1 or TRBD2 (5 bases each). With 8 bases removed from V and 6 bases from J, the gap between germline ends came to 25 bases. In germline, CDR1 is MNHEY, CDR2 SMNVEV (reference sequence). This CDR3 is 17 amino acids long. This CDR3 is CASLDLPRGASSGELFF. DNA for the CDR3: TGTGCCAGCCTCGACCTCCCCCGAGGGGCCTCTTCCGGGGAGCTGTTTTTT.

The V call is TRBV30, the J call TRBJ2-7; D might be TRBD1 (5 bases). CDR1 and CDR2 (germline): GTSNPN, SVGIG (reference sequence). The CDR3 is 11 residues long. Between the trimmed V and J ends, which lost 6 bases and 2 bases, there was a span of 8 bases. The CDR3 DNA reads TGTGCCTGCTCGACAGCCTACGAGCAGTACTTC. Its protein product is CACSTAYEQYF.

V usage is TRBV19 and J usage is TRBJ2-1; 10 bases are shared with TRBD1. CDR3 length: 14 amino acids. The V gene's germline CDR1 is LNHDA and CDR2 SQIVND (reference sequence). With V trimmed by 5 bases and J by 6 bases, 4 bases remained unmatched. CDR3 nucleotides: TGTGCCAGTAGTCGACAGGGGGCCTCCAATGAGCAGTTCTTC. Amino acid sequence: CASSRQGASNEQFF.

CDR3 loop: CASSWGDGYQETQYF. The CDR3 DNA sequence: TGTGCCAGCAGCTGGGGGGACGGGTACCAAGAGACCCAGTACTTC. The chain recombines TRBV7-8 with TRBJ2-5; weak D call: TRBD2 (6 bases). The germline gives CDR1 SGHVS, CDR2 FQNEAQ. The CDR3 has 15 amino acids. The V end lost 4 bases, the J end lost 0 bases, and 12 bases lay between the germline ends.